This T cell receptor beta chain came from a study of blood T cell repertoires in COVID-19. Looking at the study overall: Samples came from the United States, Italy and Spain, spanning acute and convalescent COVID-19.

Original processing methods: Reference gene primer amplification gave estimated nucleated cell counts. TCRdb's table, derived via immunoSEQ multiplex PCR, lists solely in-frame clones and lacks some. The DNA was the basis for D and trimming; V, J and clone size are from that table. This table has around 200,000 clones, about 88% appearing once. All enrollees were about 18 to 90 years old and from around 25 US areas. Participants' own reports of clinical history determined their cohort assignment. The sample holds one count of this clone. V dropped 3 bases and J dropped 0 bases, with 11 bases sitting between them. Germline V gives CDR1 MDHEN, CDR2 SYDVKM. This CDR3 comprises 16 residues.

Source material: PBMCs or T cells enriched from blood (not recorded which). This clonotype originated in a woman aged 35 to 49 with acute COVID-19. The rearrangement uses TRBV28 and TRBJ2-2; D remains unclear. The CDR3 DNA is TGTGCCAGCAGTTTTGATCCAGGCTCGAACACCGGGGAGCTGTTTTTT. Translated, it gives CASSFDPGSNTGELFF.